This T cell receptor beta chain was sequenced for a study of preoperative IRX-2 immunotherapy in early breast cancer. Treatment of the sample: preoperative locoregional IRX-2 cytokine immunotherapy. Preoperative locoregional IRX-2 cytokine immunotherapy was tested in the phase Ib source study. Only in-frame clones appear in the TCRdb table, and some are missing; sequencing was by immunoSEQ multiplex PCR. The repertoire has 35,000 to 45,000 clones, around four fifths of them found once; the top ten carry around 1.4%. The germline gives CDR1 LGHNT, CDR2 FRNRAP. The CDR3 is 12 amino acids. In this sample, this clone turned up a few times.

The gene calls are TRBV12-5 and TRBJ1-3; D is uncertain. The sequencing here drew on lymph node tissue, taken after IRX-2 immunotherapy. The TCR originated in a human donor with breast cancer. The CDR3 region is CASKGSGNTIYF. Here the CDR3 DNA reads TGTGCCAGCAAAGGGTCTGGAAACACCATATATTTT. Using reference TRBV12-5 and TRBJ1-3 for the parts outside the CDR3, the full variable domain is DARVTQTPRHKVTEMGQEVTMRCQPILGHNTVFWYRQTMMQGLELLAYFRNRAPLDDSGMPKDRFSAEMPDATLATLKIQPSEPRDSAVYFCASKGSGNTIYFGEGSWLTVV.